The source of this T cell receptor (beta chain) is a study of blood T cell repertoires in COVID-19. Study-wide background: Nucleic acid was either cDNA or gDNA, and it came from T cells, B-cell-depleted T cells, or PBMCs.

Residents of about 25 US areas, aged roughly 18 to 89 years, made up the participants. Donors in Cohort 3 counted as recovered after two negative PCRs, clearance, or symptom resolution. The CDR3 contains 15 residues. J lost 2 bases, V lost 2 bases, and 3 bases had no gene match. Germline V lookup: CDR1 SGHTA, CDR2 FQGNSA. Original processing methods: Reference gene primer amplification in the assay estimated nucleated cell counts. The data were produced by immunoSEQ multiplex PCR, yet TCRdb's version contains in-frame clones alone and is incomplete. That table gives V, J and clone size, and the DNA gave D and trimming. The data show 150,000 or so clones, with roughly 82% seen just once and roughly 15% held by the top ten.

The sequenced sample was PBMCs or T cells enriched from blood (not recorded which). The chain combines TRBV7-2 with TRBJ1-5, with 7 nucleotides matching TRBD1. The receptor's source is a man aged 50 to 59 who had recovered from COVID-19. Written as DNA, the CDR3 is TGTGCCAGCAGCTTACGAGGGGGCGGCAATCAGCCCCAGCATTTT. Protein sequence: CASSLRGGGNQPQHF.